A selection of T cell receptor beta chains follows, all from one sample in a study of T cells in Graves' hyperthyroidism and ophthalmopathy. TCRdb used MiXCR to reprocess the multiplex PCR reads, holding one entry per CDR3 protein. The table records hundreds of thousands of distinct CDR3 sequences, over 15% of them present only once. Specimen: blood. These receptor sequences come from a woman between 18 and 29 years old with Graves' hyperthyroidism. The CDR3 runs from the conserved cysteine through the conserved F or W. The D gene is left open where the match is weak. Clone size is stated in some rows and not others, as once, few, many or a class when expanded.

V gene,clone size,J gene,D gene,CDR3 DNA,CDR3 protein
TRBV20-1,many,TRBJ2-7,NA,TGCAGTGCTAGACCGCGGGGCGGGCAGGGGGGCTACGAGCAGTACTTC,CSARPRGGQGGYEQYF
TRBV2,few,TRBJ2-1,NA,TGTGCCAGCTATGATCCATCCTACAATGAGCAGTTCTTC,CASYDPSYNEQFF
TRBV7-9,many,TRBJ2-1,NA,TGTGCCAGCAGCTTTGGGAGGGGGCAGATCAATGAGCAGTTCTTC,CASSFGRGQINEQFF
TRBV20-1,NA,TRBJ1-5,NA,TGCAGTGCTAGAGACTTCCGGGACACTAGTTCGGGTCAGCCCCAGCATTTT,CSARDFRDTSSGQPQHF
TRBV7-9,many,TRBJ2-2,TRBD2,TGTGCCAGCAGTTCGGGGGGAGCGGTGACCGGGGAGCTGTTTTTT,CASSSGGAVTGELFF
TRBV4-2,few,TRBJ2-7,TRBD2,TGTGCCAGCAGCCCTAACGGGGGGAGTGTCGAGCAGTACTTC,CASSPNGGSVEQYF
TRBV6-2/TRBV6-3,few,TRBJ2-7,NA,TGTGCCAGCAGTTACGAGCAGAACCTCTACGAGCAGTACTTC,CASSYEQNLYEQYF
TRBV2,NA,TRBJ2-5,NA,TGTGCCAGCAGCATGCGACGAGTACAAGAGACCCAGTACTTC,CASSMRRVQETQYF
TRBV2,NA,TRBJ2-1,NA,TGTGCCAGCAGGACCAATGAGCAGTTCTTC,CASRTNEQFF
TRBV28,NA,TRBJ1-1,NA,TGCGCCAGCAGTGCCCGGGGGAGAATGAACACTGAAGCTTTCTTT,CASSARGRMNTEAFF
TRBV29-1,NA,TRBJ2-7,NA,TGCAGCGTTTTCACTGGAGCCTACGAGCAGTACTTC,CSVFTGAYEQYF
TRBV18,many,TRBJ2-3,NA,TGTGCCAGCTCACCGGCTAGCGAGGCAGATACGCAGTATTTT,CASSPASEADTQYF
TRBV7-2,NA,TRBJ1-5,NA,TGTGCCAGCAGCTTAGATGTAGGGGCACAGCCCCAGCATTTT,CASSLDVGAQPQHF
TRBV18,many,TRBJ1-6,NA,TGTGCCAGCTCACCAGAATTAGACAGGATTAATTCACCCCTCCACTTT,CASSPELDRINSPLHF
TRBV12-3/TRBV12-4,many,TRBJ2-3,TRBD2,TGTGCCAGCGAGGGAGGGACCTCAGATACGCAGTATTTT,CASEGGTSDTQYF
TRBV5-1,few,TRBJ2-7,TRBD2,TGCGCCAGCAGCTTGGCCGTGAACTTGGGAGGGCACGAGCAGTACTTC,CASSLAVNLGGHEQYF
TRBV28,NA,TRBJ2-1,TRBD1,TGTGCCAGCAGGCGAGACATGGGACAGGCTGTGTTAGTATCCTACAATGAGCAGTTCTTC,CASRRDMGQAVLVSYNEQFF
TRBV20-1,few,TRBJ2-1,NA,TGCAGTGCTACGGGTGGGGATGAGCAGTTCTTC,CSATGGDEQFF
TRBV11-3,many,TRBJ2-7,NA,TGTGCCAGCAGCTCCCCTAATGGAGGATCCTCCTACGAGCAGTACTTC,CASSSPNGGSSYEQYF
TRBV11-3,once,TRBJ1-3,NA,TGTGCCAGCAGGGATCGTGGGAGCTCTGGAAACACCATATATTTT,CASRDRGSSGNTIYF
TRBV28,NA,TRBJ2-7,NA,TGTGCCAGCAGTTTTGCCCCAAGCTCCTACGAGCAGTACTTC,CASSFAPSSYEQYF
TRBV12-3/TRBV12-4,many,TRBJ2-5,TRBD1,TGTGCCAGCACGAAATGGGACAGAGGCCAAGAGACCCAGTACTTC,CASTKWDRGQETQYF
TRBV12-3/TRBV12-4,many,TRBJ1-5,NA,TGTGCCAGCAGGGGGGTGGGGGCTGATCAGCCCCAGCATTTT,CASRGVGADQPQHF
TRBV20-1,many,TRBJ2-3,TRBD1,TGCAGTGCGAGCCGACAGGGGTCAGATACGCAGTATTTT,CSASRQGSDTQYF
TRBV24-1,many,TRBJ2-3,TRBD1,TGTGCCACCAGTGATGGGACAGGGAATATGAATACGCAGTATTTT,CATSDGTGNMNTQYF
TRBV19,few,TRBJ2-3,TRBD2,TGTGCCAGTAGTAGGGGACTAGTGGGTGCAGATACGCAGTATTTT,CASSRGLVGADTQYF
TRBV10-2,NA,TRBJ1-2,TRBD1,TGCGCCAGCAGTGAGTTGTTCGGGACAGGGTATAGTGGCTACACCTTC,CASSELFGTGYSGYTF
TRBV6-1,NA,TRBJ2-7,NA,TGTGCCAGCAGTGAAGGCTTGCCCTACGAGCAGTACTTC,CASSEGLPYEQYF
TRBV29-1,few,TRBJ1-5,NA,TGCAGCGTTGAAGGTCAGAGCAATCAGCCCCAGCATTTT,CSVEGQSNQPQHF
TRBV20-1,NA,TRBJ1-1,TRBD1,TGCAGTGCCAATACCGGGACAGCGTACGATGAAGCTTTCTTT,CSANTGTAYDEAFF
TRBV7-9,NA,TRBJ2-1,TRBD1,TGTGCCAGCAGCTTAGTAGGGGGCGGCAATGATCAGTTCTTC,CASSLVGGGNDQFF
TRBV30,few,TRBJ2-1,NA,TGTGCCTGGAGTAGGGGAGACGGTGAGCAGTTCTTC,CAWSRGDGEQFF
TRBV12-3/TRBV12-4,few,TRBJ2-1,NA,TGTGCCAGCAGACACCACGCCGGGGGGCCGATCTTC,CASRHHAGGPIF
TRBV5-1,many,TRBJ1-2,NA,TGCGCCAGCAGCTTGCAAGGGTTCAACTATGGCTACACCTTC,CASSLQGFNYGYTF
TRBV19,NA,TRBJ2-6,NA,TGTGCCAGTACCAAATTAAGGGAATCTGGGGCCAACGTCCTGACTTTC,CASTKLRESGANVLTF
TRBV29-1,many,TRBJ2-1,NA,TGCAGCGTCGTGAGGGGTATAACCTACAATGAGCAGTTCTTC,CSVVRGITYNEQFF
TRBV20-1,NA,TRBJ2-1,NA,TGCAGTGCTCACCGGGATCCCAACAATGAGCAGTTCTTC,CSAHRDPNNEQFF
TRBV28,many,TRBJ2-7,NA,TGTGCCAGTGGGGGAACAGGGAAAGTCGACGAGCAGTACTTC,CASGGTGKVDEQYF
TRBV20-1,NA,TRBJ2-3,TRBD2,TGCAGTGCTAGAGACTTTGTGCGGGGGAGCGCAGATACGCAGTATTTT,CSARDFVRGSADTQYF
TRBV10-3,NA,TRBJ2-2,TRBD1,TGTGCCATCAGCCGGGGACAGGGGAACGCCGGGGAGCTGTTTTTT,CAISRGQGNAGELFF
TRBV18,few,TRBJ2-7,NA,TGTGCCAGCTCACCAGGGAGTTTCGGTGAAAACGAGCAGTACTTC,CASSPGSFGENEQYF
TRBV7-2,few,TRBJ2-2,TRBD2,TGTGCCAGCAGCTCCTCGGGACTAGCGGGGGGGTCGTCTGGGGAGCTGTTTTTT,CASSSSGLAGGSSGELFF
TRBV6-2/TRBV6-3,few,TRBJ2-7,TRBD2,TGTGCCAGCAGCGGCGGGACTACTCTATACGAGCAGTACTTC,CASSGGTTLYEQYF
TRBV6-5,NA,TRBJ2-5,NA,TGTGCCAGCAGTTACTCGGGCGGGCCTAAAGAGACCCAGTACTTC,CASSYSGGPKETQYF
TRBV6-1,NA,TRBJ2-1,TRBD2,TGTGCCAGCAGCCCCACTAGCGGGAGGCTTCCATACAATGAGCAGTTCTTC,CASSPTSGRLPYNEQFF
TRBV11-3,few,TRBJ2-2,NA,TGTGCCAGCAGCTTAAAGGGGTACACCGGGGAGCTGTTTTTT,CASSLKGYTGELFF